Presented here are 8 T cell receptor beta chains from one specimen sequenced in a study of technical replicates of blood from several donors. The assay was immunoSEQ multiplex PCR, and TCRdb's table has in-frame clones only and misses some. The profile shows about 80,000 clones, roughly 94% of them singletons. The source material was T cells isolated from PBMCs. The receptor set was obtained from a human donor in good health.

CDR3 amino acids: CASSIIRGNTEAFF. CDR3 bases: TGTGCCAGTAGTATCATTAGGGGGAACACTGAAGCTTTCTTT. This chain links TRBV19 with TRBJ1-1; possible D gene TRBD1, 5 bases. The CDR3 length is 14 residues. The V gene's germline CDR1 is LNHDA and CDR2 SQIVND (reference sequence). The V end lost 3 bases, the J end lost 1 base, and 9 bases lay between the germline ends.

The chain joins TRBV9 to TRBJ2-1, with 10 bases matching TRBD2. The V gene end was trimmed by 4 bases and the J gene end by 7 bases; junction bases not matched to a gene: 2. In germline, CDR1 is SGDLS, CDR2 YYNGEE. This CDR3 has 13 residues. The CDR3 reads CASSLTSGNEQFF. CDR3 DNA sequence: TGTGCCAGCAGCCTGACTAGCGGGAATGAGCAGTTCTTC. The complete variable domain, with remaining parts taken from reference TRBV9 and TRBJ2-1, reads DSGVTQTPKHLITATGQRVTLRCSPRSGDLSVYWYQQSLDQGLQFLIQYYNGEERAKGNILERFSAQQFPDLHSELNLSSLELGDSALYFCASSLTSGNEQFFGPGTRLTVL.

This clone was counted a single time. The chain carries TRBV25-1 and TRBJ1-2; TRBD1 matches 7 bases. Germline V gives CDR1 MGHDK, CDR2 SYGVNS. The CDR3 consists of 17 residues. Losses at the gene ends were 4 bases for V and 3 bases for J; bases not matched to a gene: 14. CDR3 nucleotide sequence: TGTGCCAGCAGTGGGTACCTTAGAGGGGGCGGGGACTATGGCTACACCTTC. It translates to CASSGYLRGGGDYGYTF.

CDR3 in DNA: TGTGCCAGCAGGGCGGGCCTAGCGGGTTCATACGAGCAGTACTTC. Amino acids: CASRAGLAGSYEQYF. The chain couples TRBV2 to TRBJ2-7, with TRBD2 matching over 8 bases. V lost 6 bases to trimming and J lost 4 bases; unmatched junction nucleotides: 11. The CDR3 is 15 residues long. Germline V gene sequence: CDR1 SNHLY, CDR2 FYNNEI.

The V and J genes are TRBV19 and TRBJ1-1; D possibly corresponds to TRBD1 (5 bases). The length of the CDR3 is 16 residues. Deletions cut 7 bases from V and 3 bases from J, with 21 bases between. Germline V lookup: CDR1 LNHDA, CDR2 SQIVND (reference sequence). CDR3 in DNA: TGTGCCAGTACCTCTCCCGGGGGGGGTCGTTACACTGAAGCTTTCTTT. Its translation: CASTSPGGGRYTEAFF.

The chain employs TRBV7-8 and TRBJ1-5; 9 bases are a match to TRBD1. Trimming removed 10 bases from V and 4 bases from J; junction bases left unmatched: 8. Germline loops: CDR1 SGHVS, CDR2 FQNEAQ. This CDR3 is 14 amino acids long. CDR3 nucleotide sequence: TGTGCCACGGGACAGGGAAGAGGAAATCAGCCCCAGCATTTT. This encodes CATGQGRGNQPQHF.

This clone appeared a single time. This CDR3 reads CASSPGQGINEQYF. Written as DNA, the CDR3 is TGTGCCAGCAGCCCGGGACAGGGAATCAACGAGCAGTACTTC. The chain employs TRBV7-9 and TRBJ2-7; 9 bases map to TRBD1. This CDR3 is built from 14 residues. With 5 bases clipped from V and 5 bases from J, the junction kept 7 bases outside the gene matches. Germline loops: CDR1 SEHNR, CDR2 FQNEAQ (reference sequence).

The chain is built from TRBV10-2 and TRBJ2-1; 8 bases agree with TRBD2. Germline lookup yields CDR1 WSHSY and CDR2 SAAADI. The CDR3 is made up of 15 amino acids. Trimming at V came to 3 bases and at J to 8 bases, leaving 9 bases not matched to a gene. The chain's CDR3 is CASSDALPGLDEQFF. The CDR3 DNA reads TGCGCCAGCAGTGACGCCCTGCCGGGACTAGATGAGCAGTTCTTC.